The 24 T cell receptor beta chains given below trace back to one sample, sequenced in a study of T cells in Graves' hyperthyroidism and ophthalmopathy. RNA transcripts were the template for amplifying TCR beta CDR3 regions. A set of HTBI primers served as the primers for a first-round RT-PCR of the TCR CDR3. TCRdb used MiXCR to reprocess the multiplex PCR reads, holding one entry per CDR3 protein. The sample has 600,000 or so distinct CDR3 sequences; more than 45% are singletons. The sample consisted of peripheral blood or thyroid tissue (not recorded which). The receptors derive from a woman younger than 30 with Graves' hyperthyroidism.

Remarks on this clonotype: Compared with germline, one end of the junction differs, possibly owing to a read error. V and J are TRBV11-2 and TRBJ2-7, with 11 bases fitting TRBD2. Germline assignment: CDR1 SGHAT and CDR2 FQNNGV. This CDR3 region has 14 residues. The chain's CDR3 is CASSSSGRNYEQHF. Written as DNA, the CDR3 is TGTGCCAGCAGCTCTAGCGGGAGGAACTACGAGCAGCACTTC.

This clonotype was seen many times. The rearrangement uses TRBV10-3 and TRBJ1-4, with TRBD1 matching over 11 bases. This CDR3 spans 16 amino acids. Germline V gene sequence: CDR1 ENHRY, CDR2 SYGVKD. With 6 bases clipped from V and 2 bases from J, the junction kept 5 bases outside the gene matches. The CDR3 DNA is TGTGCCATCAGGGGCGGACAGGGGGCGACTAATGAAAAACTGTTTTTT. It codes for CAIRGGQGATNEKLFF.

The gene calls are TRBV6-5 and TRBJ2-5; D possibly uses TRBD1 or TRBD2 (5 bases each). Per the germline V gene, CDR1 is MNHEY and CDR2 is SVGAGI. V gave up 0 bases and J gave up 8 bases, with 13 bases separating them. This CDR3 contains 14 residues. Written as DNA, the CDR3 is TGTGCCAGCAGTTACTCCCGGGACCACCTAACCCAGTACTTC. Its protein is CASSYSRDHLTQYF.

The rearrangement joins TRBV29-1 to TRBJ2-2; 14 bases match TRBD2. The V gene end was trimmed by 6 bases and the J gene end by 7 bases; junction bases not matched to a gene: 10. Germline V gene data show CDR1 as SQVTM and CDR2 as ANQGSEA. This CDR3 region has 16 residues. The CDR3, as DNA: TGCAGCGTGGTCCCGACTAGCGGGAGGGCGAACGGGGAGCTGTTTTTT. Its protein is CSVVPTSGRANGELFF.

V and J are TRBV24-1 and TRBJ2-5, with 9 bases matching TRBD1. The CDR3 consists of 16 residues. Trimming at V came to 3 bases and at J to 3 bases, leaving 7 bases not matched to a gene. Germline V gene data show CDR1 as KGHDR and CDR2 as SFDVKD. CDR3 sequence (DNA): TGTGCCACCAGTGATCCTGCCGGGACAGGGAAAGAGACCCAGTACTTC. Protein sequence: CATSDPAGTGKETQYF.

The chain uses TRBV2 and TRBJ1-3; D uncertain. Deletions cut 6 bases from V and 8 bases from J, with 11 bases between. CDR3 length: 12 residues. In germline, CDR1 is SNHLY, CDR2 FYNNEI. The CDR3 DNA reads TGTGCCAGCAGGCTCTCCGAAGACACCATATATTTT. Encoded protein: CASRLSEDTIYF.

V and J are TRBV2 and TRBJ1-2; 9 bases agree with TRBD1. Germline values: CDR1 SNHLY, CDR2 FYNNEI. The ends lost 3 bases at V and 8 bases at J; junction bases unmatched: 10. The CDR3 totals 15 residues. In nucleotides, the CDR3 is TGTGCCAGCAGTGACCGGGACAGGGCTGGTGGCGGCTACACCTTC. Its protein product is CASSDRDRAGGGYTF.

For this clonotype: The conserved closing phenylalanine or tryptophan is absent in this CDR3, likely reflecting a read error. The chain couples TRBV19 to TRBJ1-1; TRBD1 matches 7 bases. Germline CDR1 reads LNHDA; CDR2 reads SQIVND (reference sequence). V lost 4 bases, J lost 11 bases, and 10 bases stayed unmatched. There are 13 residues in the CDR3. The CDR3 is CASSNRDSRGAFL. CDR3 DNA sequence: TGTGCCAGTAGTAACCGGGACAGTCGTGGGGCTTTCCTT.

The rearrangement joins TRBV11-2 to TRBJ1-2; 7 bases are a match to TRBD1. CDR1 is SGHAT, CDR2 FQNNGV, per germline. CDR3 length: 13 residues. V lost 7 bases to trimming and J lost 3 bases; unmatched junction nucleotides: 5. The CDR3 here is CASKGGTDYGYTF. DNA of the CDR3: TGTGCCAGCAAGGGGGGGACAGACTATGGCTACACCTTC. The full variable domain, completed using reference TRBV11-2 and TRBJ1-2, is EAGVAQSPRYKIIEKRQSVAFWCNPISGHATLYWYQQILGQGPKLLIQFQNNGVVDDSQLPKDRFSAERLKGVDSTLKIQPAKLEDSAVYLCASKGGTDYGYTFGSGTRLTVV.

The rearrangement uses TRBV12-3 or TRBV12-4 and TRBJ1-4, with TRBD1 matching over 8 bases. Trimming at V came to 7 bases and at J to 0 bases, leaving 7 bases not matched to a gene. This CDR3 is built from 16 residues. DNA for the CDR3: TGTGCCAGCACAGACAGGGGACTTTCAACTAATGAAAAACTGTTTTTT. Amino acid sequence: CASTDRGLSTNEKLFF.

This rearrangement joins TRBV7-2 to TRBJ2-7, with D maybe TRBD2 (6 bases). V was clipped by 7 bases and J by 9 bases, with 25 bases between them. The CDR3 loop spans 15 amino acids. In germline, CDR1 is SGHTA, CDR2 FQGNSA. This CDR3 reads CASTKGTGALLGQYF. The CDR3 coding sequence is TGTGCCAGCACCAAAGGAACGGGAGCACTTTTGGGGCAGTACTTC. The variable domain in full, with the rest retrieved from reference TRBV7-2 and TRBJ2-7, is GAGVSQSPSNKVTEKGKDVELRCDPISGHTALYWYRQSLGQGLEFLIYFQGNSAPDKSGLPSDRFSAERTGGSVSTLTIQRTQQEDSAVYLCASTKGTGALLGQYFGPGTRLTVT.

The V call is TRBV13, the J call TRBJ1-2; D unclear. The CDR3 loop spans 14 amino acids. Germline CDR1 is PRHDT and CDR2 is FYEKMQ (reference sequence). Trimming took 1 base from V and 4 from J, leaving 10 bases between them. The CDR3 nucleotides are TGTGCCAGCAGCTTAGAGCGGGCTACCTATGGCTACACCTTC. Amino acid sequence: CASSLERATYGYTF.

The gene calls are TRBV6-1 and TRBJ1-1; TRBD1 matches at 7 bases. The CDR3 consists of 15 residues. Unmatched junction bases numbered 6, after V lost 4 bases and J lost 1 base. CDR1 is MNHNS, CDR2 SASEGT, per germline. The CDR3: CASSAVYRGNTEAFF. The CDR3 nucleotides read TGTGCCAGCAGTGCAGTATACAGGGGGAACACTGAAGCTTTCTTT.

This clonotype was observed once. V and J are TRBV2 and TRBJ1-1, with D unresolved. The CDR3 contains 14 residues. CDR1 and CDR2 (germline): SNHLY, FYNNEI. Trimming pared 7 bases from V and 3 bases from J, leaving 15 bases between. The CDR3: CASIWGARDTEAFF. CDR3 sequence (DNA): TGTGCCAGCATTTGGGGAGCGCGCGACACTGAAGCTTTCTTT.

The sample holds a few counts of this clonotype. The chain couples TRBV7-9 to TRBJ2-7, with TRBD2 matching 9 bases. V was pared by 5 bases and J by 3 bases, with 5 bases of the junction left unmatched. This CDR3 comprises 14 residues. Germline lookup yields CDR1 SEHNR and CDR2 FQNEAQ (reference sequence). The CDR3 sequence: CASSPRTSVYEQYF. CDR3 DNA: TGTGCCAGCAGCCCCCGGACTAGCGTCTACGAGCAGTACTTC.

Regarding this clonotype: This may come from a read error, since a much larger clone is one base off. The J gene is TRBJ1-5, the V gene TRBV20-1; D not certain. The CDR3 sequence is 13 residues long. CDR1 is DFQATT and CDR2 is SNEGSKA in the germline V gene (reference sequence). V shed 5 bases and J shed 5 bases, with 13 bases lying between them. The CDR3 region has the DNA TGCAGTGCTCGGAGAGACACAGATCAGCCCCAGCATTTT. Protein: CSARRDTDQPQHF.

This clonotype has only a few counts. The rearrangement uses TRBV24-1 and TRBJ2-5, with TRBD1 matching 11 bases. CDR3 size: 17 residues. Germline V CDR1 and CDR2: KGHDR, SFDVKD. J was trimmed by 3 bases and V by 5 bases; bases with no gene match: 10. The CDR3 is CATSVYTPGQGEETQYF. The CDR3 DNA sequence: TGTGCCACCAGTGTTTACACGCCGGGACAGGGGGAAGAGACCCAGTACTTC.

This clonotype was observed many times. The chain is built from TRBV24-1 and TRBJ2-7; TRBD1 might be the D (6 bases). Germline CDR1 KGHDR, CDR2 SFDVKD. Trimming removed 7 bases at V and 7 bases at J, with 16 bases between. The CDR3 runs 13 residues. CDR3 nucleotide sequence: TGTGCCACCAGCGAGGACAGCCGTACGGAGCAGTACTTC. Amino acid sequence: CATSEDSRTEQYF.

This clonotype was recorded a few times. V gene TRBV5-6 combines with J gene TRBJ1-5, with D possibly matching TRBD1 (6 bases). This CDR3 has 14 amino acids. Trimming took 3 bases from V and 3 from J, leaving 10 bases between them. Germline V gene data show CDR1 as SGHDT and CDR2 as YYEEEE. This chain's CDR3 is CASSSGQPNQPQHF. The CDR3 DNA sequence: TGTGCCAGCAGCTCCGGACAGCCCAATCAGCCCCAGCATTTT.

This clonotype was recorded once. V and J are TRBV7-8 and TRBJ1-2; D might be TRBD1 (5 bases). The CDR3 sequence is 14 residues long. V gave up 5 bases and J gave up 4 bases, with 14 bases separating them. From germline, CDR1 is SGHVS and CDR2 FQNEAQ. In nucleotides, the CDR3 is TGTGCCAGCAGCCATAGCAGGGCCGGCTATGGCTACACCTTC. Its translation: CASSHSRAGYGYTF.

In the case of this clonotype: The junction departs from the called germline gene at one end, perhaps through a read error. The chain joins TRBV10-3 to TRBJ1-2, with TRBD1 identical over 7 bases. CDR1 is ENHRY, CDR2 SYGVKD, per germline. There are 16 residues in the CDR3. The DNA for the CDR3 is TGTGCCAGCAGTGACTCAGTTGGGACAGCGATCTATGGCCACACCTTC. Protein product: CASSDSVGTAIYGHTF.

There are a few counts of this clonotype. The V and J genes are TRBV7-8 and TRBJ1-1, with 8 bases lining up with TRBD1. The CDR3 covers 14 residues. Unmatched junction bases numbered 4, after V lost 7 bases and J lost 0 bases. Germline V gene lookup returns CDR1 SGHVS and CDR2 FQNEAQ. The CDR3 protein is CASNRGALNTEAFF. The DNA for the CDR3 is TGTGCCAGCAACAGGGGGGCCTTGAACACTGAAGCTTTCTTT.

This clonotype was counted only a few times. The chain uses TRBV13 and TRBJ1-2, with unresolved D. Looked up from germline, CDR1 is PRHDT and CDR2 is FYEKMQ (reference sequence). The CDR3 spans 13 residues. V shed 6 bases and J shed 4 bases, with 12 bases lying between them. The CDR3 DNA is TGTGCCAGCAGTTTTGACATTTCCTATGGCTACACCTTC. Its translation: CASSFDISYGYTF.

About this clonotype: Since the CDR3 does not end with the conserved phenylalanine or tryptophan, this likely comes from a read error. The limits of the CDR3 on the DNA are not certain, so only TCRdb's listed CDR3 is given. The chain is built from TRBV15 and TRBJ2-6. The CDR3 comprises 9 residues, both ends counted. CDR1 is LNHNV, CDR2 YYDKDF, per germline (reference sequence). The CDR3 here is CATSPDGLE.